These 20 T cell receptor beta chains were sequenced from one sample in a study of identical twins. TCRdb reprocessed the 5' RACE reads with MiXCR, giving one entry per CDR3 protein. Among 450,000 or so distinct CDR3 sequences listed, over 11% were seen once. The sample was also reused in another study, on yellow fever vaccine responses in identical twins.

Sequenced: CD4+ T cells sorted from blood. Receptors originate from a woman aged 18-29 years in good health.

The chain couples TRBV23-1 to TRBJ2-3; perhaps D is TRBD1 or TRBD2 (5 bases each). TRBV23-1 counts as an open reading frame of uncertain function. The CDR3 extends over 19 amino acids. Trimming took 6 bases from V and 0 from J, leaving 25 bases between them. The chain's CDR3 is CASRIYRDGVKKSTDTQYF. Here the CDR3 DNA reads TGCGCCAGCAGGATATACCGGGACGGAGTAAAGAAGAGCACAGATACGCAGTATTTT.

This clonotype has a handful of counts. This sequence joins TRBV29-1 and TRBJ1-1; D is perhaps TRBD1 (6 bases). Trimming removed 0 bases at V and 10 bases at J, with 15 bases between. CDR1 and CDR2 from the germline V gene are SQVTM and ANQGSEA. This CDR3 is 13 amino acids long. The CDR3 DNA sequence: TGCAGCGTTGAAGAGGCGGGGGGCAGGCGAGCTTTCTTT. Translating gives CSVEEAGGRRAFF.

The gene calls are TRBV6-1 and TRBJ2-3; 11 nucleotides line up with TRBD2. Unmatched junction bases numbered 14, after V lost 2 bases and J lost 4 bases. The V gene's germline CDR1 is MNHNS and CDR2 SASEGT. CDR3 length: 19 residues. The CDR3 DNA reads as TGTGCCAGCAGTGAAATGGTTCGGGGACTAGCGGTGCAGCCAGATACGCAGTATTTT. It encodes CASSEMVRGLAVQPDTQYF.

This clonotype was seen repeatedly, ten times or more. The J gene is TRBJ1-2, the V gene TRBV4-3; no definite D call. CDR1 is LGHNA, CDR2 YSLEER, per germline. Trimming removed 1 base at V and 4 bases at J, with 7 bases between. The CDR3 has 13 amino acids. The CDR3 coding sequence is TGCGCCAGCAGCCAAGCCCGATTCTATGGCTACACCTTC. It yields the protein CASSQARFYGYTF.

This clonotype was recorded a few times. The V call is TRBV15, the J call TRBJ2-7, with a possible D match to TRBD1 (5 bases). Germline loops: CDR1 LNHNV, CDR2 YYDKDF (reference sequence). V gave up 1 base and J gave up 1 base, with 14 bases separating them. This CDR3 has 16 amino acids. The CDR3 DNA reads TGTGCCACCAGCAGAGTTACAGGAAGGGGATCCTACGAGCAGTACTTC. Translating it yields CATSRVTGRGSYEQYF.

This clonotype was observed a handful of times. The CDR3 here is CASSQEDGGLKETQYF. The CDR3 coding sequence is TGTGCCAGCTCACAAGAAGACGGGGGGCTGAAAGAGACCCAGTACTTC. The chain couples TRBV18 to TRBJ2-5, with D maybe TRBD2 (7 bases). The germline V gene encodes CDR1 KGHSH and CDR2 LQKENI. There are 16 residues in the CDR3. V was shortened by 4 bases and J by 3 bases, with 18 bases between the two germline ends.

This chain joins TRBV7-2 and TRBJ2-7; 7 bases match TRBD2. CDR3 length: 16 amino acids. The germline gives CDR1 SGHTA, CDR2 FQGNSA. V was pared by 5 bases and J by 6 bases, with 16 bases of the junction left unmatched. The CDR3 spells CASSVGLAVIMGEQYF. As DNA, the CDR3 is TGTGCCAGCAGCGTGGGGCTAGCGGTCATTATGGGCGAGCAGTACTTC.

The sample holds many counts of this clonotype. The chain links TRBV7-2 to TRBJ2-7; the D is unclear. The CDR3 extends over 15 amino acids. V was cut by 5 bases and J by 1 base, with 15 bases left in between. Germline V gene data show CDR1 as SGHTA and CDR2 as FQGNSA. The CDR3 nucleotides read TGTGCCAGCAGCCCCAGTGGAGTAGGATCCTACGAGCAGTACTTC. Translating it yields CASSPSGVGSYEQYF.

There are a few counts of this clonotype. The chain has TRBV6-2 or TRBV6-3 and TRBJ2-7; D remains ambiguous. CDR3 size: 14 residues. From germline, CDR1 is MNHEY and CDR2 SVGEGT. Trimming left V 5 bases short and J 2 bases short, with 13 bases between. This CDR3 reads CASSLGQQTYEQYF. For the CDR3, the DNA is TGTGCCAGCAGTCTAGGGCAACAGACCTACGAGCAGTACTTC.

This chain joins TRBV7-2 and TRBJ2-5, with TRBD2 matching 10 bases. J gave up 3 bases and V 4 bases, and 2 bases lay outside the gene matches. CDR3 length: 14 residues. Germline values: CDR1 SGHTA, CDR2 FQGNSA. CDR3 protein: CASSSLAGKETQYF. The DNA of the CDR3 is TGTGCCAGCAGCTCACTAGCGGGGAAAGAGACCCAGTACTTC.

This clonotype was counted a few times. This CDR3 reads CASSILSAHTGELFF. The DNA of the CDR3 is TGTGCCAGCAGTATACTTAGCGCCCACACCGGGGAGCTGTTTTTT. The chain combines TRBV6-5 with TRBJ2-2; the D gene is possibly TRBD2 (5 bases). This CDR3 spans 15 amino acids. With 5 bases removed from V and 3 bases from J, the gap between germline ends came to 13 bases. Germline CDR1 reads MNHEY; CDR2 reads SVGAGI.

This clonotype was seen at least ten times. The rearrangement links TRBV12-3 or TRBV12-4 to TRBJ1-5; 8 bases are shared with TRBD1. The CDR3 extends over 15 amino acids. Unmatched junction bases numbered 6, after V lost 2 bases and J lost 6 bases. Here the CDR3 reads CASSLRSGGRQPQHF. In DNA form, the CDR3 reads TGTGCCAGCAGTTTAAGGTCAGGGGGCCGTCAGCCCCAGCATTTT.

This clonotype was picked up a small number of times. This chain uses TRBV18 with TRBJ2-7; D may be TRBD1 or TRBD2 (5 bases each). The CDR3 has 14 residues. From germline, CDR1 is KGHSH and CDR2 LQKENI. The V end lost 5 bases, the J end lost 3 bases, and 14 bases lay between the germline ends. CDR3 region: CASSDGAWGYEQYF. The CDR3 DNA sequence: TGTGCCAGCTCAGACGGGGCGTGGGGCTACGAGCAGTACTTC. The full variable domain, its missing parts supplied by reference TRBV18 and TRBJ2-7, is NAGVMQNPRHLVRRRGQEARLRCSPMKGHSHVYWYRQLPEEGLKFMVYLQKENIIDESGMPKERFSAEFPKEGPSILRIQQVVRGDSAAYFCASSDGAWGYEQYFGPGTRLTVT.

The chain links TRBV2 to TRBJ2-3; D gene uncertain. The ends were cut back, 7 bases at V and 6 bases at J, with 11 bases in the middle. CDR3 length: 12 residues. In germline, CDR1 is SNHLY, CDR2 FYNNEI. The CDR3, as DNA: TGTGCCAGCAAAGGTGGAAGTGATACGCAGTATTTT. It translates to CASKGGSDTQYF.

There are many counts of this clonotype. The chain uses TRBV20-1 and TRBJ2-3; 10 bases line up with TRBD1. In germline, CDR1 is DFQATT, CDR2 SNEGSKA (reference sequence). Trimming took 5 bases from V and 6 from J; bases not matched to a gene: 8. The CDR3 has 14 residues. CDR3 protein: CSAQDRGRLDTQYF. In nucleotides, the CDR3 is TGCAGTGCTCAAGACAGGGGGCGCTTGGATACGCAGTATTTT.

The sample holds a few counts of this clonotype. The V gene is TRBV12-3 or TRBV12-4, the J gene TRBJ1-1; D is undetermined. The CDR3 is 14 residues long. The V gene lost 3 bases and the J gene lost 3 bases, with 11 bases spanning the gap. The CDR3 loop reads CASSLREVDTEAFF. In DNA form, the CDR3 reads TGTGCCAGCAGTTTGCGGGAGGTAGACACTGAAGCTTTCTTT.

Many counts were recorded for this clonotype. The J gene is TRBJ1-3, the V gene TRBV12-3 or TRBV12-4; 9 bases line up with TRBD1. The length of the CDR3 is 12 residues. Trimming removed 5 bases from V and 11 bases from J; junction bases left unmatched: 4. CDR3 in amino acids: CASSPRDRAIYF. Written as DNA, the CDR3 is TGTGCCAGCAGTCCCCGGGACAGGGCCATATATTTT.

The CDR3 sequence: CASSPLGLAGDNTDTQYF. CDR3 DNA sequence: TGTGCCAGCTCACCCTTGGGACTAGCGGGAGACAACACAGATACGCAGTATTTT. This chain links TRBV18 with TRBJ2-3, with 14 bases matching TRBD2. CDR3 length equals 18 residues. Germline CDR1 and CDR2: KGHSH and LQKENI. V shed 3 bases and J 2 bases; nucleotides not matched to a gene: 7. Filled out from reference TRBV18 and TRBJ2-3, the complete variable domain reads NAGVMQNPRHLVRRRGQEARLRCSPMKGHSHVYWYRQLPEEGLKFMVYLQKENIIDESGMPKERFSAEFPKEGPSILRIQQVVRGDSAAYFCASSPLGLAGDNTDTQYFGPGTRLTVL.

This clonotype has more than one count but fewer than ten. The chain couples TRBV20-1 to TRBJ2-7, with D hard to call. Germline CDR1 reads DFQATT; CDR2 reads SNEGSKA (reference sequence). The CDR3 runs to 15 residues. The V end was cut by 0 bases, the J end by 3 bases, with 15 bases between. The DNA for the CDR3 is TGCAGTGCTAGAGATTCGGGCAGACCAAGCTACGAGCAGTACTTC. Residues: CSARDSGRPSYEQYF.

This clonotype was seen a handful of times. The chain is built from TRBV3-1 and TRBJ2-7; 10 bases map to TRBD2. The CDR3 runs 17 residues. CDR1 is LGHDT and CDR2 is YNNKEL in the germline V gene (reference sequence). With V trimmed by 3 bases and J by 7 bases, 15 bases remained unmatched. The CDR3 DNA is TGTGCCAGCAGCCAGGCCCCCCAGCGGGGGGGCATTTGGGAGCAGTACTTC. This codes for CASSQAPQRGGIWEQYF.